This note documents a single T cell receptor (beta chain) sequence. The antigen remains undetermined. The data were obtained in a study of cytomegalovirus exposure and HLA in healthy donors. Study observations and caveats: Researchers had no immune exposure information except CMV serostatus available. Other equally common chains were less clonally expanded than HLA-associated TCR beta chains, a later analysis showed. A list of 150 to 200 TCR beta chains associated with cytomegalovirus was given.

The PCR used 60 Vbeta and 13 Jbeta primers. The repertoire was sequenced with immunoSEQ multiplex PCR; TCRdb's copy has only in-frame clones and lacks some. The sample consists of approximately 140,000 clones, 70% to 80% of them appearing once. The CDR3 is 16 residues long. Germline CDR1 reads LGHNT; CDR2 reads FRNRAP. The V and J ends lost 1 base and 7 bases respectively, with 16 bases between them. The V call is TRBV12-5, the J call TRBJ1-4; weak D call: TRBD1 (6 bases). The sequence derives from a female donor in good health and CMV-seronegative. The sample consisted of PBMCs. The CDR3 nucleotides read TGTGCTAGTGGTTTGGGGACAGATTTTGGGACTGAAAAACTGTTTTTT. The encoded protein is CASGLGTDFGTEKLFF.